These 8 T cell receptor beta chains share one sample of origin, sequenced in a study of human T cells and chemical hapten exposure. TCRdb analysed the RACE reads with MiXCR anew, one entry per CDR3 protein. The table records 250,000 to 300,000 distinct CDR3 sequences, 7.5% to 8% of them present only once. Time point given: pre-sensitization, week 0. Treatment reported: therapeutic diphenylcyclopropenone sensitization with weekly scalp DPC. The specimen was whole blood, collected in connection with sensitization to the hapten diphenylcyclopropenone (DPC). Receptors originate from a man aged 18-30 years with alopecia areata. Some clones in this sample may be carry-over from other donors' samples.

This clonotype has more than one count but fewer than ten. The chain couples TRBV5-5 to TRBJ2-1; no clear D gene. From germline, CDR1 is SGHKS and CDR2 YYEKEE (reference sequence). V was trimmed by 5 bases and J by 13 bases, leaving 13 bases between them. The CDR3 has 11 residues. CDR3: CASSRDLDQFF. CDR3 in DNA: TGTGCCAGCAGTCGAGACTTGGACCAGTTCTTC.

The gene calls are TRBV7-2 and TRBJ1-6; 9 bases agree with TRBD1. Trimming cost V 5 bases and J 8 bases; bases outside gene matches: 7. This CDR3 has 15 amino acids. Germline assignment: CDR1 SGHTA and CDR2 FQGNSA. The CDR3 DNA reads TGTGCCAGCAGCCTGTTACAGGGGGCGGATTCACCCCTCCACTTT. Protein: CASSLLQGADSPLHF.

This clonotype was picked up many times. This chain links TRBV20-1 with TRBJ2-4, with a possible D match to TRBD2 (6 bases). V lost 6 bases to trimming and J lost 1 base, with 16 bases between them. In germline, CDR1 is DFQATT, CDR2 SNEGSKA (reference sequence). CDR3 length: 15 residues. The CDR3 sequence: CSAPLGGWAKNIQYF. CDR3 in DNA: TGCAGTGCCCCCCTGGGGGGATGGGCCAAAAACATTCAGTACTTC.

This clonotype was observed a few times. CDR3 coding DNA: TGTGCCAGCAGCTCCCCCACCGGAGGAGGGGCTTCACCCCTCCACTTT. Its protein product is CASSSPTGGGASPLHF. V gene TRBV7-2 combines with J gene TRBJ1-6; possible D gene TRBD1, 5 bases. The CDR3 contains 16 residues. The V end lost 4 bases, the J end lost 9 bases, and 19 bases lay between the germline ends. Germline lookup yields CDR1 SGHTA and CDR2 FQGNSA.

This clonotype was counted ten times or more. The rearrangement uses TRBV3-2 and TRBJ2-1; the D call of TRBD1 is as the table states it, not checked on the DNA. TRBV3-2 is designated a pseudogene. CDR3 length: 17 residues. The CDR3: CASSQARTGGAYNEQFF. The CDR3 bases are TGTGCCAGCAGCCAAGCCCGGACAGGGGGCGCCTACAATGAGCAGTTCTTC.

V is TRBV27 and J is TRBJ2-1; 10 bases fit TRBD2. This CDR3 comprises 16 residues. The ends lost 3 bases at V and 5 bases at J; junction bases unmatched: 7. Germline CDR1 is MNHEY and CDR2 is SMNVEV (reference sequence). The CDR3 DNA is TGTGCCAGCAGTTTTTCTCTAGCGGGGGCAAACAATGAGCAGTTCTTC. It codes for CASSFSLAGANNEQFF.

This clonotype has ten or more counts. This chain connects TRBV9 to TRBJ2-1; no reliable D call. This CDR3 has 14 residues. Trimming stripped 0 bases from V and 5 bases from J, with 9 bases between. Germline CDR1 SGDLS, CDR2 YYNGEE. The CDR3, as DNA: TGTGCCAGCAGCGTAGATGGGGTAAACAATGAGCAGTTCTTC. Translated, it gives CASSVDGVNNEQFF.

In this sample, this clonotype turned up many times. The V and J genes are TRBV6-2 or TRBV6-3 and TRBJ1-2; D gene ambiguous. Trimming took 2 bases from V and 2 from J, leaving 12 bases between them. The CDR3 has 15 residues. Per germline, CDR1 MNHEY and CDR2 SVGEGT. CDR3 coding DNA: TGTGCCAGCAGTTACATCTCCGGAGTGAACTATGGCTACACCTTC. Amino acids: CASSYISGVNYGYTF.